The rows below give T cell receptor beta chains drawn from one sample of a study of cytotoxic CD8 clonotypes in ibrutinib-treated CLL. Generated by immunoSEQ multiplex PCR, the TCRdb table keeps only in-frame clones and is missing some. The table records 200,000 or so clones, about 75% of them present only once. The sequences come from PBMCs, collected after 12 months of ibrutinib treatment. All receptors derive from a human donor with chronic lymphocytic leukemia. CDR3s leave out the opening cysteine and the closing phenylalanine or tryptophan. Each record gives: V gene, D gene, J gene, CDR3 protein. A D gene is named only where the DNA matches it firmly.

TRBV20-1,.,TRBJ1-1,SASENTEAF
TRBV2,.,TRBJ2-4,ASTEGIAKNIQY
TRBV29-1,.,TRBJ1-5,SVDDGIQPQH
TRBV18,.,TRBJ1-2,ASSPQGQRGYT
TRBV5-1,.,TRBJ2-2,ASSSGQLYTGELF
TRBV19,.,TRBJ1-6,ASSQPAGGVSPLH
TRBV5-1,.,TRBJ1-2,ASSSWDRVTDYGYT
TRBV18,.,TRBJ1-1,ASSPPVGSGTEAF
TRBV18,.,TRBJ1-1,ASSPERGTEAF
TRBV28,.,TRBJ1-5,ASSSPNYNQPQH
TRBV19,.,TRBJ1-2,ASSMPGGRNYGYT
TRBV30,.,TRBJ1-1,AWSAYGNREAF
TRBV29-1,TRBD2,TRBJ2-1,SVSMTSGNYNEQF
TRBV18,TRBD2,TRBJ2-7,ASSPLRAGATYEQY
TRBV4-2,.,TRBJ1-1,ASSQDSGRPEAF
TRBV2,.,TRBJ2-1,ASSESPDSYNEQF
TRBV25-1,.,TRBJ1-2,ASSEPTGARVGYT
TRBV7-7,TRBD1,TRBJ2-2,ASSLSGGADGELF
TRBV2,.,TRBJ1-4,ASSVRQTEKLF
TRBV5-1,TRBD1,.,ASSFGYTGDEQY
TRBV4-2,TRBD2,TRBJ2-5,ASSQLSGGAGETQY
TRBV7-2,.,TRBJ2-2,ASSRRRDTGELF
TRBV4-2,.,TRBJ2-2,ASSQEINFNTGELF
TRBV28,.,TRBJ1-5,ASRPPGGLVGQPQH
TRBV5-1,TRBD1,TRBJ2-7,ASSSYGTGHSSTYEQY
TRBV16,.,TRBJ1-1,ASSQSRQGITEAF
TRBV5-1,.,TRBJ2-3,ASGGAQSPDTQY
TRBV19,TRBD1,TRBJ1-5,ARTGDSNQPQH
TRBV18,TRBD1,TRBJ2-6,ASSPTTGAGSGANVLT
TRBV7-2,TRBD2,TRBJ2-6,ASSLTSGRHGANVLT
TRBV30,.,TRBJ1-5,AWSPLHGVNQPQH
TRBV29-1,.,TRBJ2-3,SGNGDTQY
TRBV4-2,.,TRBJ1-2,ASSQGVRGYT
TRBV18,.,TRBJ2-7,ASSPSPAGTPTYEQY
TRBV6-6,.,TRBJ1-2,ASIGMLGDYGYT
TRBV2,TRBD1,TRBJ1-5,ASSWDRHSNQPQH
TRBV14,.,TRBJ2-5,ASSQDSGAKQETQY
TRBV6-1,.,TRBJ1-1,ASRHTGNTEAF
TRBV19,.,TRBJ1-1,ASLNEMNTEAF
TRBV5-1,.,TRBJ2-6,ASSASSGANVLT
TRBV9,.,TRBJ1-5,ASSATSGNQPQH
TRBV5-1,.,TRBJ2-1,ASSFDSGPYNEQF
TRBV6-5,.,TRBJ1-1,ASSKRGEAF
TRBV28,TRBD2,TRBJ2-7,ASSLSGTSYEQY
TRBV10-1,TRBD1,TRBJ1-1,ASSETGTGGPEAF
TRBV7-9,TRBD1,TRBJ2-3,ASSFDRDRRVSGSDTQY